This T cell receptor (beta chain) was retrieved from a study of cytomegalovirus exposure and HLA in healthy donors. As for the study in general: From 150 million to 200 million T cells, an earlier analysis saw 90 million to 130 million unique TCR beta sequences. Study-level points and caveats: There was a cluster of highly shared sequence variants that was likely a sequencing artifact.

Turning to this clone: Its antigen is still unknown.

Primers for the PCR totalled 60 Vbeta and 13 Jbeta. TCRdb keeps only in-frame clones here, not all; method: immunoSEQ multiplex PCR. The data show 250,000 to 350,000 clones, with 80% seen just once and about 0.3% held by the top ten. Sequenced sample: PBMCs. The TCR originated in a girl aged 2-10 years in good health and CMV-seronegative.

This CDR3 reads CASCRREGWDEQFF. The CDR3 nucleotides are TGTGCCAGCTGCCGACGGGAGGGGTGGGATGAGCAGTTCTTC. The rearrangement uses TRBV7-9 and TRBJ2-1, with 8 nucleotides matching TRBD2. The CDR3 has 14 amino acids. Per germline, CDR1 SEHNR and CDR2 FQNEAQ (reference sequence). V lost 8 bases and J lost 8; bases outside the gene matches: 11. The entire variable domain, with the rest obtained from reference TRBV7-9 and TRBJ2-1, is as follows: DTGVSQNPRHKITKRGQNVTFRCDPISEHNRLYWYRQTLGQGPEFLTYFQNEAQLEKSRLLSDRFSAERPKGSFSTLEIQRTEQGDSAMYLCASCRREGWDEQFFGPGTRLTVL.